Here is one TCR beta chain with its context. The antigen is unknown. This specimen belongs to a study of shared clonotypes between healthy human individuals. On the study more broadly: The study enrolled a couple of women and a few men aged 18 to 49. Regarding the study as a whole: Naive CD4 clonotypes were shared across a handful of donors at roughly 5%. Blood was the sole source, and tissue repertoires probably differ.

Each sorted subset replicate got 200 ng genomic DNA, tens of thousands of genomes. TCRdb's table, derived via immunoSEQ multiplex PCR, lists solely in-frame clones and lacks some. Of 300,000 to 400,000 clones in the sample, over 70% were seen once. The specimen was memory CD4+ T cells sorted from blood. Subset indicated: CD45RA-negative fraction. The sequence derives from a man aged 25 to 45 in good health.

CDR3: CASNYLGSEQFF. CDR3 nucleotides: TGTGCCAGCAACTACCTAGGCAGTGAGCAGTTCTTC. This rearrangement joins TRBV5-5 to TRBJ2-1, with unresolved D. Deletions cut 6 bases from V and 9 bases from J, with 13 bases between. There are 12 residues in the CDR3. CDR1 is SGHKS, CDR2 YYEKEE, per germline (reference sequence).